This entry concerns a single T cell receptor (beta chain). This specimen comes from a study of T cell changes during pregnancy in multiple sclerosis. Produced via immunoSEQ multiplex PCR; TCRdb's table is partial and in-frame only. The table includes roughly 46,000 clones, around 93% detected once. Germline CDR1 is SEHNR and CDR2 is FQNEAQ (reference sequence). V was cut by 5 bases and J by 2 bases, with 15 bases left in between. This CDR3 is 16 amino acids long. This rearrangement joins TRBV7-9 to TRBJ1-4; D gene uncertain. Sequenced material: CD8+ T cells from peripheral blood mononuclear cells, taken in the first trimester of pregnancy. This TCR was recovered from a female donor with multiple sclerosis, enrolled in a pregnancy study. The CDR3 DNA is TGTGCCAGCAGCCGCGCCATCTCTAGCACTAATGAAAAACTGTTTTTT. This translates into CASSRAISSTNEKLFF.